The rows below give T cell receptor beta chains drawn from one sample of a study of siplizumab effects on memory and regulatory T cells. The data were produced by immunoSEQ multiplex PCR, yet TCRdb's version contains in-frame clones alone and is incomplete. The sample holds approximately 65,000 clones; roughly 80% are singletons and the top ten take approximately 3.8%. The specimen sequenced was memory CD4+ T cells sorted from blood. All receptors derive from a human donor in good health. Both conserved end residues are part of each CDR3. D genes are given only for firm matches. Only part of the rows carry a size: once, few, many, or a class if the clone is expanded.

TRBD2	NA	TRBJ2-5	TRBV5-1	CASSLPRGLAGDWQETQYF	TGCGCCAGCAGCTTGCCCCGGGGACTAGCGGGAGATTGGCAAGAGACCCAGTACTTC
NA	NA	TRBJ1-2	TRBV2	CASMRFYGYTF	TGTGCCAGCATGCGGTTCTATGGCTACACCTTC
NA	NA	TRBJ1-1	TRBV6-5	CASSGTTGEAFF	TGTGCCAGCAGTGGGACGACAGGTGAAGCTTTCTTT
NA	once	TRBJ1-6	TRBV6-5	CASSYQGNGSPLHF	TGTGCCAGCAGTTACCAGGGGAACGGTTCACCCCTCCACTTT
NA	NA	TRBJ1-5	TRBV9	CASATSVGQPQHF	TGTGCCAGTGCGACATCGGTTGGGCAGCCCCAGCATTTT
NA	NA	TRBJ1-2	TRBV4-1	CASSQGDSLYGYTF	TGCGCCAGCAGCCAAGGGGATTCTCTCTATGGCTACACCTTC
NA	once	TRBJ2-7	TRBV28	CASSSPPARASYEQYF	TGTGCCAGCAGTTCCCCGCCGGCGCGGGCCTCCTACGAGCAGTACTTC
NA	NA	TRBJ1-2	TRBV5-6	CASSSGGGLRGYTF	TGTGCCAGCAGCTCTGGAGGGGGGTTAAGAGGCTACACCTTC
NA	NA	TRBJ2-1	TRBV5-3	CARSFPNGNEQFF	TGTGCCAGAAGCTTTCCGAACGGCAATGAGCAGTTCTTC
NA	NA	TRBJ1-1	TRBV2	CASSDREGGEAFF	TGTGCCAGCAGTGACAGGGAGGGGGGCGAAGCTTTCTTT
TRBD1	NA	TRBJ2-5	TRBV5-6	CASSKFRDRGFWETQYF	TGTGCCAGCAGCAAATTCCGGGACAGGGGTTTTTGGGAGACCCAGTACTTC
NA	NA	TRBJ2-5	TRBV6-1	CASSPRGFGETQYF	TGTGCCAGCAGTCCTCGGGGCTTCGGGGAGACCCAGTACTTC
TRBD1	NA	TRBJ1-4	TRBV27	CASSASYTDRGLNEKLFF	TGTGCCAGCAGTGCCAGCTACACCGACAGGGGATTAAATGAAAAACTGTTTTTT
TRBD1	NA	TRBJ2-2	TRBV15	CATSTQTGTVNTGELFF	TGTGCCACCAGCACCCAAACCGGGACAGTGAACACCGGGGAGCTGTTTTTT
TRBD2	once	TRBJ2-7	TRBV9	CASSVGNSGTYEQYF	TGTGCCAGCAGCGTAGGTAATAGCGGGACCTACGAGCAGTACTTC
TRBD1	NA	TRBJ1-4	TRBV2	CASKGQVLANEKLFF	TGTGCCAGCAAAGGACAGGTTTTAGCTAATGAAAAACTGTTTTTT
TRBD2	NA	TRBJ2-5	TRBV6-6	CASRPGLAGWGQYF	TGTGCCAGCAGACCCGGACTAGCGGGATGGGGCCAGTACTTC
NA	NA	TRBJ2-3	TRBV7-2	CASSLGGATDTQYF	TGTGCCAGCAGCTTAGGAGGGGCGACAGATACGCAGTATTTT
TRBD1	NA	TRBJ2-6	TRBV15	CATSREPGQGSGANVLTF	TGTGCCACCAGCAGAGAACCGGGACAGGGATCTGGGGCCAACGTCCTGACTTTC
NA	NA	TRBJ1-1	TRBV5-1	CASSFQEVGGTEAFF	TGCGCCAGCAGCTTCCAAGAAGTAGGGGGTACTGAAGCTTTCTTT
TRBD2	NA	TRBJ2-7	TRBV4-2	CASSQSAGGSYEQYF	TGTGCCAGCAGCCAGTCAGCGGGGGGCTCCTACGAGCAGTACTTC
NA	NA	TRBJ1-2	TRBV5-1	CASSLETYGYTF	TGCGCCAGCAGCTTGGAAACATATGGCTACACCTTC
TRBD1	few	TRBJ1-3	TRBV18	CASSPTGTPGNTIYF	TGTGCCAGCTCACCGACAGGGACCCCTGGAAACACCATATATTTT
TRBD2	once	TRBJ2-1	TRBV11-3	CASSLDRGLAGFNEQFF	TGTGCCAGCAGCTTAGATCGGGGACTAGCGGGCTTTAATGAGCAGTTCTTC
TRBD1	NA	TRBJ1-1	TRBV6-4	CASSSHRGTEAFF	TGTGCCAGCAGTAGCCACAGGGGCACTGAAGCTTTCTTT
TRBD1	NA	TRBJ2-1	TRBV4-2	CASSHSGTGGADGWNEQFF	TGTGCCAGCAGCCATTCAGGGACAGGGGGCGCGGATGGATGGAATGAGCAGTTCTTC
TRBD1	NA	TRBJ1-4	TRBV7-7	CASSRDSGEKLFF	TGTGCCAGCAGCCGGGACAGCGGTGAAAAACTGTTTTTT
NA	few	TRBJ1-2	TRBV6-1	CASSEGQGGYTF	TGTGCCAGCAGTGAAGGGCAGGGTGGCTACACCTTC
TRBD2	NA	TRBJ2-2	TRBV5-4	CASRGGGSANTGELFF	TGTGCCAGCAGGGGAGGCGGGAGCGCGAACACCGGGGAGCTGTTTTTT
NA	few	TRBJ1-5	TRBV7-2	CASSLDWNQPQHF	TGTGCCAGCAGCCTCGACTGGAATCAGCCCCAGCATTTT
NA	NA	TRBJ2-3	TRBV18	CASSQSRRTDTQYF	TGTGCCAGCTCACAATCGCGGAGAACAGATACGCAGTATTTT
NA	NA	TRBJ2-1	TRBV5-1	CASSPTTGDPYNEQFF	TGCGCCAGCAGCCCGACCACCGGGGACCCCTACAATGAGCAGTTCTTC
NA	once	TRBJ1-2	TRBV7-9	CASGNGYTF	TGTGCCAGCGGCAATGGCTACACCTTC
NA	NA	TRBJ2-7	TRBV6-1	CASRRQGSPYEQYF	TGTGCCAGCAGACGTCAGGGGAGTCCTTACGAGCAGTACTTC
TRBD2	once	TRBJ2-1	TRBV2	CASRALAGIDNEQFF	TGTGCCAGCAGAGCCCTAGCGGGCATAGACAATGAGCAGTTCTTC
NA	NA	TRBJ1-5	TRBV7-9	CASSSDRTNQPQHF	TGTGCCAGCAGCTCCGACAGGACCAATCAGCCCCAGCATTTT
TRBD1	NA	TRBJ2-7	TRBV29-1	CSVQDRVLSYEQYF	TGCAGCGTCCAAGACAGGGTCCTCTCCTACGAGCAGTACTTC
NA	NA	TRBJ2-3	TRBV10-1	CASRETVTQYF	TGCGCCAGCAGAGAGACAGTCACGCAGTATTTT
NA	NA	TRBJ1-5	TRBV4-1	CASSQDWGHPAQHF	TGCGCCAGCAGCCAAGATTGGGGACACCCGGCCCAGCATTTT
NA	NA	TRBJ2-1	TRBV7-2	CASRSRDKSQPNYNEQFF	TGTGCCAGCAGAAGTCGGGACAAAAGTCAACCAAACTACAATGAGCAGTTCTTC
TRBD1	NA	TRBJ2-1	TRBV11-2	CASSRGQGLEEQFF	TGTGCCAGCAGCCGAGGACAGGGTTTGGAAGAGCAGTTCTTC
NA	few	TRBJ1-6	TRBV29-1	CSVRPNDNSPLHF	TGCAGCGTTCGGCCCAATGACAATTCACCCCTCCACTTT
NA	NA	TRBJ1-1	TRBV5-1	CASTRGEGTNTEAFF	TGCGCCAGCACCCGGGGAGAAGGGACGAACACTGAAGCTTTCTTT
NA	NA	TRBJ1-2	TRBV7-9	CASSLTLGGYTF	TGTGCCAGCAGCTTAACTTTAGGGGGCTACACCTTC
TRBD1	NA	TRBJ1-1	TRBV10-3	CAATGGATEAFF	TGTGCCGCGACAGGGGGCGCGACTGAAGCTTTCTTT
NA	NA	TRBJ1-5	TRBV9	CASSLGTASNQPQHF	TGTGCCAGCAGCCTAGGGACGGCTAGCAATCAGCCCCAGCATTTT
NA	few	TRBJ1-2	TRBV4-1	CASSQDPGNYGYTF	TGCGCCAGCAGCCAAGATCCAGGGAACTATGGCTACACCTTC
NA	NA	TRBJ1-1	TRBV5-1	CASSMGVPRGATEAFF	TGCGCCAGCAGCATGGGGGTCCCCAGGGGAGCGACTGAAGCTTTCTTT
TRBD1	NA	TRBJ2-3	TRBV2	CASSVGQGATDTQYF	TGTGCCAGCAGTGTGGGGCAGGGGGCAACAGATACGCAGTATTTT
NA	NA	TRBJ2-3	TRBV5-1	CASSRDDTDTQYF	TGCGCCAGCAGCCGGGACGACACAGATACGCAGTATTTT
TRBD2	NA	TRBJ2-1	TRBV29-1	CSVHHTKRGGRDEQFF	TGCAGCGTTCACCATACAAAGCGGGGGGGCCGGGATGAGCAGTTCTTC
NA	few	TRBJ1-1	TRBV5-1	CASSPWGIEAFF	TGCGCCAGCAGCCCCTGGGGCATAGAAGCTTTCTTT
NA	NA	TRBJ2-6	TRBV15	CATSFFSGANVLTF	TGTGCCACCAGCTTTTTCTCTGGGGCCAACGTCCTGACTTTC
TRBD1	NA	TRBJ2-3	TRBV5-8	CASSPGQGRRDTQYF	TGTGCCAGCAGCCCGGGACAGGGTAGGCGGGATACGCAGTATTTT
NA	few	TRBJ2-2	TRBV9	CASSLNAGGGAGELFF	TGTGCCAGCAGCTTGAATGCGGGTGGGGGTGCCGGGGAGCTGTTTTTT
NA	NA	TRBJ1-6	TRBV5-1	CASTGTDNSPLHF	TGCGCCAGTACCGGGACGGATAATTCACCCCTCCACTTT
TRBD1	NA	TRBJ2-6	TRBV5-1	CASSWTGAGANVLTF	TGCGCCAGCAGCTGGACAGGGGCTGGGGCCAACGTCCTGACTTTC